This paragraph covers one TCR beta chain sequence. An end of the junction does not agree with germline; a read error may underlie this. From germline, CDR1 is SEHNR and CDR2 FQNEAQ (reference sequence). The CDR3 length is 17 residues. Peripheral blood from each donor was collected in a volume of 9.5 to 10 milliliters. PBMCs were isolated at a quantity of at least 6 million per sample. PCR was performed a second time for about 7 to 11 cycles using a sample-barcoded 5' primer and a J-beta primer mix. Every sample produced at least 2.5 million CDR3-containing paired-end reads. TCRdb reprocessed the 5' RACE reads via MiXCR and lists one record per CDR3 protein. The sample comprises around 1.7 million distinct CDR3 sequences, about 30% of which are singletons, and about 8% rests with the top ten. The data belong to a study of blood T cells in healthy people across ages.

The sequence derives from a woman aged 25 to 39 in good health. The specimen sequenced was blood. The chain combines TRBV7-9 with TRBJ1-5, with a weak D call TRBD1 (6 bases). The CDR3 coding sequence is TGTGCCAGCAGCTTGCTTACAGGGCCGGTAAGCAAACAGCCCCAGCATTTT. This encodes CASSLLTGPVSKQPQHF. Together with reference TRBV7-9 and TRBJ1-5, the CDR3 gives the full variable domain: DTGVSQNPRHKITKRGQNVTFRCDPISEHNRLYWYRQTLGQGPEFLTYFQNEAQLEKSRLLSDRFSAERPKGSFSTLEIQRTEQGDSAMYLCASSLLTGPVSKQPQHFGDGTRLSIL.